These 3 T cell receptor beta chains were sequenced from one sample in a study of preoperative IRX-2 immunotherapy in early breast cancer. Profiled with immunoSEQ multiplex PCR; TCRdb holds only in-frame clones, not every one. The sample contains 20,000 to 30,000 clones, 80% to 90% of which appear only once. This sample's treatment: preoperative locoregional IRX-2 cytokine immunotherapy. Material: tumor tissue, obtained after IRX-2 immunotherapy. These receptors originate from a human donor with breast cancer.

The count of this clone is one. This chain joins TRBV11-3 and TRBJ2-7, with TRBD2 as a possible D gene (5 bases). The germline CDR1 and CDR2 sequences are SGHNT and YENEEA. The CDR3 is made up of 12 amino acids. The germline V and J ends were trimmed by 3 bases and 4 bases, with 7 bases remaining between them. The CDR3 DNA sequence: TGTGCCAGCAGCTTCGAGGGTTACGAGCAGTACTTC. Residues: CASSFEGYEQYF.

This clone was observed a single time. This chain links TRBV19 with TRBJ1-1; D possibly corresponds to TRBD1 (5 bases). This CDR3 is built from 14 residues. Germline V gene lookup returns CDR1 LNHDA and CDR2 SQIVND (reference sequence). Trimming stripped 5 bases from V and 4 bases from J, with 14 bases between. The CDR3 DNA sequence: TGTGCCAGTAGTGTGACAGCGACGGCCACTGAAGCTTTCTTT. Translating gives CASSVTATATEAFF.

The V and J genes are TRBV6-6 and TRBJ2-7; 7 nucleotides line up with TRBD1. The CDR3 is 12 amino acids. The germline V gene has CDR1 MNHNY and CDR2 SVGAGI (reference sequence). V trimming: 6 bases; J trimming: 3 bases; junction bases outside the gene matches: 2. The CDR3 reads CASSTGVYEQYF. The CDR3 coding sequence is TGTGCCAGCAGCACAGGGGTCTACGAGCAGTACTTC.